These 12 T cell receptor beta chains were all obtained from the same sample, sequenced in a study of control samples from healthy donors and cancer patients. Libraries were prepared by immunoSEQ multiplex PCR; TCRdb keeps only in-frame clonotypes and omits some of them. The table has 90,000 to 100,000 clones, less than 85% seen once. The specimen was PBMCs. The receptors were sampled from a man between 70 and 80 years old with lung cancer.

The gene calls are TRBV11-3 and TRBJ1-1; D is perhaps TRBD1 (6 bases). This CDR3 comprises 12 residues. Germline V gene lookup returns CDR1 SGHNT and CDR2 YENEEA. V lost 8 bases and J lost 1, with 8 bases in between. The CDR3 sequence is CASGGGNTEAFF. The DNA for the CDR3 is TGTGCCAGCGGAGGGGGGAACACTGAAGCTTTCTTT. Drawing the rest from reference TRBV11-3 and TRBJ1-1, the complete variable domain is EAGVVQSPRYKIIEKKQPVAFWCNPISGHNTLYWYLQNLGQGPELLIRYENEEAVDDSQLPKDRFSAERLKGVDSTLKIQPAELGDSAVYLCASGGGNTEAFFGQGTRLTVV.

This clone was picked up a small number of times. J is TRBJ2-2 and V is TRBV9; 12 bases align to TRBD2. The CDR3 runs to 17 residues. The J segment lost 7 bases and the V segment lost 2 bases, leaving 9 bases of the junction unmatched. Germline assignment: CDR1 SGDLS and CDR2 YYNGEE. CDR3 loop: CASSVRLAGASSGELFF. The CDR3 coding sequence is TGTGCCAGCAGCGTTAGACTAGCGGGGGCGTCCAGCGGGGAGCTGTTTTTT.

CDR3 in DNA: TGTGCCAGTAGTATAGCCCGGGGATATGCCAAAAACATTCAGTACTTC. Encoded protein: CASSIARGYAKNIQYF. The chain has TRBV19 and TRBJ2-4, with D perhaps matching TRBD2 (5 bases). The CDR3 covers 16 residues. The germline V gene encodes CDR1 LNHDA and CDR2 SQIVND (reference sequence). V was cut by 1 base and J by 1 base, with 11 bases left in between.

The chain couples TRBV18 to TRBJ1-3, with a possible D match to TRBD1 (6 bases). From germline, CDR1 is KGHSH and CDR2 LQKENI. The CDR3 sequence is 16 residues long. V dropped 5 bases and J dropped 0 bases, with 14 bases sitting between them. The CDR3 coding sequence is TGTGCCAGCTCAGGAGGACAGCAGAGCTCTGGAAACACCATATATTTT. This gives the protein CASSGGQQSSGNTIYF.

The DNA for the CDR3 is TGTGCCAGCAGCCCACCGGGACTTGGGAAGTACGAGCAGTACTTC. It translates to CASSPPGLGKYEQYF. The rearrangement uses TRBV27 and TRBJ2-7; D might be TRBD2 (6 bases). The CDR3 is made up of 15 amino acids. V gave up 6 bases and J gave up 4 bases, with 19 bases separating them. Germline CDR1 is MNHEY and CDR2 is SMNVEV (reference sequence).

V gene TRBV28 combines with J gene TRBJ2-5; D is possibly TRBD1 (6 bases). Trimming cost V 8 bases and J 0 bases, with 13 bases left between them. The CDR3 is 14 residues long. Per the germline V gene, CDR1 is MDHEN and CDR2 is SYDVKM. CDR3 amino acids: CASVDREYQETQYF. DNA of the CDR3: TGTGCCAGCGTGGACAGAGAGTACCAAGAGACCCAGTACTTC. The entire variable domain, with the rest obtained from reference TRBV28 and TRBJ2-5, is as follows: DVKVTQSSRYLVKRTGEKVFLECVQDMDHENMFWYRQDPGLGLRLIYFSYDVKMKEKGDIPEGYSVSREKKERFSLILESASTNQTSMYLCASVDREYQETQYFGPGTRLLVL.

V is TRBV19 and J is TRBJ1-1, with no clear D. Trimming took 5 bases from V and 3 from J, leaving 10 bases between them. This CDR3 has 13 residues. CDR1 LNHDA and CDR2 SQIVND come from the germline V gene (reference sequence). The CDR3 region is CASSLRAYTEAFF. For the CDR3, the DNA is TGTGCCAGTAGTCTCCGGGCCTACACTGAAGCTTTCTTT.

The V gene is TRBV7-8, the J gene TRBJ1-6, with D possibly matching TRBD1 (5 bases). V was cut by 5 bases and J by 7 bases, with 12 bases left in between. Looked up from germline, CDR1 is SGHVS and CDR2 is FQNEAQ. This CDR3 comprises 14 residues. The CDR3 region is CASSGGKGNSPLHF. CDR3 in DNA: TGTGCCAGCAGCGGGGGGAAAGGGAATTCACCCCTCCACTTT.

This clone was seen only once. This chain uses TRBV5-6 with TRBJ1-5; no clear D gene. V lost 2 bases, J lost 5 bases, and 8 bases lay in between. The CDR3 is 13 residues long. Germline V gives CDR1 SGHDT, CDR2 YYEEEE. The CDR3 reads CASSFGRDQPQHF. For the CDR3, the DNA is TGTGCCAGCAGCTTCGGACGGGATCAGCCCCAGCATTTT.

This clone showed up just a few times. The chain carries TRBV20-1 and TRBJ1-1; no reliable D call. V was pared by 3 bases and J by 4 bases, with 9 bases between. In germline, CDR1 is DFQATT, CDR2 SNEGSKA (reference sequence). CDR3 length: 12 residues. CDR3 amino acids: CSASDLGTEAFF. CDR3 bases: TGCAGTGCTAGTGATTTGGGCACTGAAGCTTTCTTT.

The CDR3 region has the DNA TGTGCCAGCAGCTTTTTCCCCTCAAGACTCACAGATACGCAGTATTTT. This gives the protein CASSFFPSRLTDTQYF. The V call is TRBV7-3, the J call TRBJ2-3; D is unresolved. The CDR3 loop spans 16 amino acids. The V gene's germline CDR1 is SGHTA and CDR2 FQGTGA. Trimming removed 3 bases at V and 2 bases at J, with 15 bases between.

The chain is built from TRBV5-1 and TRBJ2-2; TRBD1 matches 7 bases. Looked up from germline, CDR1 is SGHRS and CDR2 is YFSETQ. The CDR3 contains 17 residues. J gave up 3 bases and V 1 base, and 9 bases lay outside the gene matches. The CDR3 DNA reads TGCGCCAGCAGCTTGTGGGAGATACAGGGGTACACCGGGGAGCTGTTTTTT. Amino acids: CASSLWEIQGYTGELFF.